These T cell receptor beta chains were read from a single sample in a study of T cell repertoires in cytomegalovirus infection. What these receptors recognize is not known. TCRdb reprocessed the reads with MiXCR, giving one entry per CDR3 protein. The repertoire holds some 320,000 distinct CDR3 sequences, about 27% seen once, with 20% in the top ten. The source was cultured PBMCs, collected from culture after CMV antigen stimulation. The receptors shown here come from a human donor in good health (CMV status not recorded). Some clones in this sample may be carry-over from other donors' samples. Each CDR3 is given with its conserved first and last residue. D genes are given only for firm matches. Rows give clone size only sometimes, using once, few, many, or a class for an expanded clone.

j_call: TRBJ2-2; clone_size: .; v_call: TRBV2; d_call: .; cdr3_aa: CASSANGLSGELFF; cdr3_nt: TGTGCCAGCAGCGCTAACGGACTGTCGGGGGAGCTGTTTTTT
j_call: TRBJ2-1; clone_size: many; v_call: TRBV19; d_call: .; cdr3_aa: CASRTSLMDNEQFF; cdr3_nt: TGTGCCAGTAGGACTAGTCTTATGGACAATGAGCAGTTCTTC
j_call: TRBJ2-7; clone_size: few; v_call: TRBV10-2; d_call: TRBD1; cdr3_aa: CASSDWQGASEQYF; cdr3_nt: TGCGCCAGCAGTGATTGGCAGGGGGCTTCCGAGCAGTACTTC
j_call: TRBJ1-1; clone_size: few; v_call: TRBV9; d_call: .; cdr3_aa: CASSPNSDTEAFF; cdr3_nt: TGTGCCAGCAGCCCAAACAGTGACACTGAAGCTTTCTTT
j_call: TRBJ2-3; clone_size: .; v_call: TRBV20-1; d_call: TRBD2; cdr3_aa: CSARVAGGADTQYF; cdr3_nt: TGCAGTGCTAGAGTGGCGGGAGGGGCAGATACGCAGTATTTT
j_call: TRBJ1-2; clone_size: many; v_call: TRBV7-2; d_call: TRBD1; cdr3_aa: CASSTPGTGNMGYGYTF; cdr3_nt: TGTGCCAGCAGCACCCCCGGGACAGGGAATATGGGCTATGGCTACACCTTC
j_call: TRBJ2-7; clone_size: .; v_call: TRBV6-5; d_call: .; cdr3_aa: CASKRSSSYEQYF; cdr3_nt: TGTGCCAGCAAACGGTCGTCCTCCTACGAGCAGTACTTC
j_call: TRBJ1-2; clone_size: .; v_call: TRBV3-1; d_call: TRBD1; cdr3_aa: CASSQTGQGHGYTF; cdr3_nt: TGTGCCAGCAGCCAAACTGGACAGGGGCATGGCTACACCTTC
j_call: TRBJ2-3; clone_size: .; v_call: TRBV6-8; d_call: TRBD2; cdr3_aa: CASSGTSGRGTDTQYF; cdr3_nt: TGTGCCAGCAGTGGGACTAGCGGGAGGGGCACAGATACGCAGTATTTT
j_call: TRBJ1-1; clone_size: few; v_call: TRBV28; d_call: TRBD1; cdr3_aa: CASSLIGGGGRTEAFF; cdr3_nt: TGTGCCAGCAGTTTGATAGGGGGCGGGGGTCGGACTGAAGCTTTCTTT
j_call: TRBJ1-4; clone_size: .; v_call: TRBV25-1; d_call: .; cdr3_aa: CASTPPGQNREKLFF; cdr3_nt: TGTGCCAGCACCCCTCCCGGACAGAATCGCGAAAAACTGTTTTTT
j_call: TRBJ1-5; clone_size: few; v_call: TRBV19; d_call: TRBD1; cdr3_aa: CASTTLAAGQGGQPQHF; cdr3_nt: TGTGCCAGTACTACCTTAGCAGCGGGACAGGGTGGACAGCCCCAGCATTTT
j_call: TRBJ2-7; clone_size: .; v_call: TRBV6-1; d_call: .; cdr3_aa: CASERVWNEQYF; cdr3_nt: TGTGCCAGCGAGAGAGTTTGGAACGAGCAGTACTTC
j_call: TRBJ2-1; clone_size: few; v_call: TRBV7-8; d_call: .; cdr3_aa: CASSGAGRPYNEQFF; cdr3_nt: TGTGCCAGCAGCGGGGCAGGTAGACCCTACAATGAGCAGTTCTTC
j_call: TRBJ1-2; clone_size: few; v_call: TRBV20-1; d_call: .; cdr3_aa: CSARERTADYGYTF; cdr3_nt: TGCAGTGCTAGAGAGAGGACAGCGGACTATGGCTACACCTTC
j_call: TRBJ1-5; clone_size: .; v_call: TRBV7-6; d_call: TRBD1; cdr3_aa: CASSPGTGGSFGQPQHF; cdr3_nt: TGTGCCAGCAGCCCCGGGACAGGGGGCTCATTTGGTCAGCCCCAGCATTTT
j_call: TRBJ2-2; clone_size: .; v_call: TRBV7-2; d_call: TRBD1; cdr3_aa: CASSLDSGTGITGELFF; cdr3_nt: TGTGCCAGCAGCTTAGACTCCGGGACAGGGATCACCGGGGAGCTGTTTTTT
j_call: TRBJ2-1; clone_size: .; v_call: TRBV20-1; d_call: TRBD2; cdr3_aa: CSARGLAGPRNEQFF; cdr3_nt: TGCAGTGCTAGAGGGCTAGCGGGACCCCGCAATGAGCAGTTCTTC
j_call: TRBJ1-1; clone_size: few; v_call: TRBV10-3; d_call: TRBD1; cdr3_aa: CAIGRQGPNTEAFF; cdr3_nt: TGTGCCATCGGGAGACAGGGGCCGAACACTGAAGCTTTCTTT
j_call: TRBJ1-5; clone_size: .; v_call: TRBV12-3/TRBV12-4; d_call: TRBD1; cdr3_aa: CATQGVSNQPQHF; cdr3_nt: TGTGCCACCCAGGGGGTTAGCAATCAGCCCCAGCATTTT
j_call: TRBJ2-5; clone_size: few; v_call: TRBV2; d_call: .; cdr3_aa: CASKAELAQYF; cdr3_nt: TGTGCCAGCAAGGCGGAGTTAGCCCAGTACTTC
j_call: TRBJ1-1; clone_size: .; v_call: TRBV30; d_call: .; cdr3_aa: CAWNGRHEAFF; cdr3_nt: TGTGCCTGGAATGGCCGACATGAAGCTTTCTTT
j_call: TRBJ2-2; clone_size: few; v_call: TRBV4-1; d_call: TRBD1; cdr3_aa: CASSPAAGQGGPGELFF; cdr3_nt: TGCGCCAGCAGCCCTGCCGCGGGACAGGGCGGCCCCGGGGAGCTGTTTTTT
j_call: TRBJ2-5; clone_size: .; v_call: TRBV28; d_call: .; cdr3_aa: CASKQGSLETQYF; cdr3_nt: TGTGCCAGCAAACAGGGTTCTCTCGAGACCCAGTACTTC
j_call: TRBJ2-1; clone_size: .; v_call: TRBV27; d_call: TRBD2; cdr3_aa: CASSLFGEGPAEQFF; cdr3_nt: TGTGCCAGCAGTTTATTTGGGGAGGGCCCGGCTGAGCAGTTCTTC
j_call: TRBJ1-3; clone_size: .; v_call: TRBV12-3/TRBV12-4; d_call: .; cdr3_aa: CASIGWGKEGNTIYF; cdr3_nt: TGTGCCAGCATCGGTTGGGGCAAGGAGGGAAACACCATATATTTT
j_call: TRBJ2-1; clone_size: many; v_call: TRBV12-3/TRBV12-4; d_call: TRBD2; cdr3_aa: CASNPTSGHNEQFF; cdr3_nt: TGTGCCAGCAACCCGACTAGCGGGCACAATGAGCAGTTCTTC
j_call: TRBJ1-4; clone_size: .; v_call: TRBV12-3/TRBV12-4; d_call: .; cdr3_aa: CASSGTAVDLGKLFF; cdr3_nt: TGTGCCAGCAGCGGTACGGCGGTTGATTTGGGGAAACTGTTTTTT
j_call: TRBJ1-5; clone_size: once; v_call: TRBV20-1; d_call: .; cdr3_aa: CSASSGRVNQPQHF; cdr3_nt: TGCAGTGCTTCCTCCGGCAGGGTAAATCAGCCCCAGCATTTT
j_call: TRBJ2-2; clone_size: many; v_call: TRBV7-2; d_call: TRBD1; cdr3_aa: CASSFSGTANTGELFF; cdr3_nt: TGTGCCAGCAGCTTTTCCGGGACAGCCAACACCGGGGAGCTGTTTTTT
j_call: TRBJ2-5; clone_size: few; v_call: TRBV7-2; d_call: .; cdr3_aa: CASSLLVLTETQYF; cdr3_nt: TGTGCCAGCAGCTTACTCGTCCTCACAGAGACCCAGTACTTC
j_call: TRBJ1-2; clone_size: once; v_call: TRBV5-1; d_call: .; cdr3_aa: CASSLERGGYGYTF; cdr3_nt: TGCGCCAGCAGCTTGGAAAGGGGAGGCTATGGCTACACCTTC
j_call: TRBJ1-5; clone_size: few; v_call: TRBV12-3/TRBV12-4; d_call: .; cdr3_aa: CASSAGTRTDF; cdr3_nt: TGTGCCAGCAGTGCCGGGACCCGGACGGATTTT
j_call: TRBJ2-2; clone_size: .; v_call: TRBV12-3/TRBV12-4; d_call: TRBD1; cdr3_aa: CASRRTGTRNTGELFF; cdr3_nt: TGTGCCAGCAGACGGACAGGTACGCGGAACACCGGGGAGCTGTTTTTT
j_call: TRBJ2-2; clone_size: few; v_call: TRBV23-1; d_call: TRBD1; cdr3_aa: CASSLLPGQGFCTGELFF; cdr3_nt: TGCGCCAGCAGTCTCCTCCCAGGACAGGGATTTTGCACCGGGGAGCTGTTTTTT
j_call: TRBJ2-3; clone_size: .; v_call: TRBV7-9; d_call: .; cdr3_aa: CASSLGWGLADTQYF; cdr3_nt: TGTGCCAGCAGCTTAGGTTGGGGGTTGGCAGATACGCAGTATTTT
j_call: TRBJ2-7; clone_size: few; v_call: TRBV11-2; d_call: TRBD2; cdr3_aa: CASSFSGGVESEQYF; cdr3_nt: TGTGCCAGCAGCTTTTCGGGGGGGGTCGAGAGCGAGCAGTACTTC
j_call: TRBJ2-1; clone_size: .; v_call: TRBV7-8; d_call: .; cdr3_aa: CASSLGRLAAYNEQFF; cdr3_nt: TGTGCCAGCAGCTTAGGGCGTCTAGCTGCCTACAATGAGCAGTTCTTC
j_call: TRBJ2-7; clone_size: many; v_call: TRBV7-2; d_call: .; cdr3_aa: CASSSERVASYEQYF; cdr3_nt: TGTGCCAGCAGCTCGGAAAGGGTAGCTAGCTACGAGCAGTACTTC
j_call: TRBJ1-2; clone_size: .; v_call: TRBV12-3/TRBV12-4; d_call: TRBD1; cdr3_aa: CASSPTGAGGYTF; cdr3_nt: TGTGCCAGCAGCCCGACAGGGGCGGGGGGCTACACCTTC
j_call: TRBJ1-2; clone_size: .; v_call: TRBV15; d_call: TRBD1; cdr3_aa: CATSPHKDRGAPSYGYTF; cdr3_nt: TGTGCCACCAGCCCACATAAGGACAGGGGAGCCCCGAGCTATGGCTACACCTTC
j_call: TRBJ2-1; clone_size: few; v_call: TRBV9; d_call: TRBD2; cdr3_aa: CASSASGGDYNEQFF; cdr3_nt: TGTGCCAGCAGCGCCAGCGGGGGGGATTACAATGAGCAGTTCTTC
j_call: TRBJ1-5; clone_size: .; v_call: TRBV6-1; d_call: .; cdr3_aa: CASLKTGIYSNQPQHF; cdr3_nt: TGTGCCAGCCTCAAAACAGGGATTTATAGCAATCAGCCCCAGCATTTT
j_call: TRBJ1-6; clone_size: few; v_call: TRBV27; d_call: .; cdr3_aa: CASSLGTPSYLSPLHF; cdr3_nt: TGTGCCAGCAGTTTGGGGACACCTTCTTACCTTTCACCCCTCCACTTT
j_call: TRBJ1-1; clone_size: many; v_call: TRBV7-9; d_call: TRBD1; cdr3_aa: CASSQQGALNTEAFF; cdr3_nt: TGTGCCAGCAGCCAACAGGGGGCGCTGAACACTGAAGCTTTCTTT
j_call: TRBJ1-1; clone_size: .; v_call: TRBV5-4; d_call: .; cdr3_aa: CASSPPTRGNTEAFF; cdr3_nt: TGTGCCAGCAGCCCCCCCACCCGAGGGAACACTGAAGCTTTCTTT
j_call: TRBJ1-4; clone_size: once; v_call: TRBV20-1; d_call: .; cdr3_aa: CSANPRGADEKLFF; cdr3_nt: TGCAGTGCTAACCCTCGGGGGGCGGATGAAAAACTGTTTTTT
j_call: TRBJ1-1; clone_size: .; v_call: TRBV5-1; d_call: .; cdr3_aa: CASSLVGRNTEAFF; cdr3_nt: TGCGCCAGCAGCTTGGTTGGGAGGAACACTGAAGCTTTCTTT
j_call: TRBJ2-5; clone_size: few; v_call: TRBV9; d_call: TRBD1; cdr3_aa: CASSLSDRAETQYF; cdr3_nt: TGTGCCAGCAGCTTATCGGACAGGGCTGAGACCCAGTACTTC
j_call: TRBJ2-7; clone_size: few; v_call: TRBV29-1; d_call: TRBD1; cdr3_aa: CSAADPMGQGFYEQYF; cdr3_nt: TGCAGCGCCGCAGACCCTATGGGACAGGGATTCTACGAGCAGTACTTC
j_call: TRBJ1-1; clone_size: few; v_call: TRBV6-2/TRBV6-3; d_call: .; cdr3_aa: CASIRFGQNTEAFF; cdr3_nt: TGTGCCAGCATCCGATTTGGACAGAACACTGAAGCTTTCTTT
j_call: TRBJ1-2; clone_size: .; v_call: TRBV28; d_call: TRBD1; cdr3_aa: CASRTGGGYGYTF; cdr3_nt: TGTGCCAGCAGAACAGGGGGGGGCTATGGCTACACCTTC
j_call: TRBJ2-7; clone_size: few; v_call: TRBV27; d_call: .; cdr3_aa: CASGLYEQYF; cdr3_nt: TGTGCCAGCGGCCTCTACGAGCAGTACTTC
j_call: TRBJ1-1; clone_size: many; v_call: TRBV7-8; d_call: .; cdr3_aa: CASARPSNTEAFF; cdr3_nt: TGTGCCAGCGCTAGGCCGTCGAACACTGAAGCTTTCTTT